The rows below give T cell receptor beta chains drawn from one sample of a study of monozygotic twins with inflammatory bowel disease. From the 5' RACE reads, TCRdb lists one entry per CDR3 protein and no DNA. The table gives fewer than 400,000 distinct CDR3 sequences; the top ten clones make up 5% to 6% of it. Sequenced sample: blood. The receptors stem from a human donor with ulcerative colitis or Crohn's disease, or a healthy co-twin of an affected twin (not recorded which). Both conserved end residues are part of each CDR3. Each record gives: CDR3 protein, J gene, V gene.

CDR3aa: CASSYLLTGGESNQPQHF
j_gene: TRBJ1-5
v_gene: TRBV6-2/TRBV6-3

CDR3aa: CSARADSGYEQYF
j_gene: TRBJ2-7
v_gene: TRBV20-1

CDR3aa: CSASAGVPYEQYF
j_gene: TRBJ2-7
v_gene: TRBV20-1

CDR3aa: CASSALAGGARDTQYF
j_gene: TRBJ2-3
v_gene: TRBV6-1

CDR3aa: CATTPGGARTDTQYF
j_gene: TRBJ2-3
v_gene: TRBV6-4

CDR3aa: CASTLPGAGELFF
j_gene: TRBJ2-2
v_gene: TRBV7-2

CDR3aa: CASTLTGGNQPQHF
j_gene: TRBJ1-5
v_gene: TRBV28

CDR3aa: CASAGTGIYEQYF
j_gene: TRBJ2-7
v_gene: TRBV27

CDR3aa: CSARDLRGFDTEAFF
j_gene: TRBJ1-1
v_gene: TRBV20-1

CDR3aa: CAISSASVSEQFF
j_gene: TRBJ2-1
v_gene: TRBV10-3

CDR3aa: CASSLRLAGGEAAKNIQYF
j_gene: TRBJ2-4
v_gene: TRBV11-2

CDR3aa: CATALGPEQYF
j_gene: TRBJ2-7
v_gene: TRBV6-5

CDR3aa: CASSGQGKHEQYF
j_gene: TRBJ2-7
v_gene: TRBV7-9

CDR3aa: CASSYSWQAKNTEAFF
j_gene: TRBJ1-1
v_gene: TRBV6-2/TRBV6-3

CDR3aa: CASRGASEAFF
j_gene: TRBJ1-1
v_gene: TRBV3-1

CDR3aa: CASSSDYGGHGGELFF
j_gene: TRBJ2-2
v_gene: TRBV11-3

CDR3aa: CSATGTSGRAGELFF
j_gene: TRBJ2-2
v_gene: TRBV20-1

CDR3aa: CASSPSHEQFF
j_gene: TRBJ2-1
v_gene: TRBV7-2

CDR3aa: CASSWTGTLNTEAFF
j_gene: TRBJ1-1
v_gene: TRBV5-1

CDR3aa: CASSLSGTGNTIYF
j_gene: TRBJ1-3
v_gene: TRBV12-3/TRBV12-4

CDR3aa: CASRQREGTDTQYF
j_gene: TRBJ2-3
v_gene: TRBV12-3/TRBV12-4

CDR3aa: CASSYDRGVNEQYF
j_gene: TRBJ2-7
v_gene: TRBV6-5

CDR3aa: CASSLDFSEQFF
j_gene: TRBJ2-1
v_gene: TRBV7-2

CDR3aa: CASSSKAGSPLHF
j_gene: TRBJ1-6
v_gene: TRBV12-3/TRBV12-4

CDR3aa: CSAARDSNTEAFF
j_gene: TRBJ1-1
v_gene: TRBV20-1

CDR3aa: CASSRVGPTSTDTQYF
j_gene: TRBJ2-3
v_gene: TRBV7-9

CDR3aa: CVSQLGTGNQPQHF
j_gene: TRBJ1-5
v_gene: TRBV19

CDR3aa: CASSALGAGAYEQYF
j_gene: TRBJ2-7
v_gene: TRBV7-2

CDR3aa: CASRLQFAGANVLTF
j_gene: TRBJ2-6
v_gene: TRBV12-3/TRBV12-4

CDR3aa: CSATHPGANVLTF
j_gene: TRBJ2-6
v_gene: TRBV20-1

CDR3aa: CASSFQGLSYEQYF
j_gene: TRBJ2-7
v_gene: TRBV7-9

CDR3aa: CASSSTGVSYNEQFF
j_gene: TRBJ2-1
v_gene: TRBV6-5

CDR3aa: CASNPFMGGEEGAFF
j_gene: TRBJ1-1
v_gene: TRBV6-1

CDR3aa: CASSLDVGRVQVHF
j_gene: TRBJ1-6
v_gene: TRBV5-1

CDR3aa: CTSWGLSNNYGYTF
j_gene: TRBJ1-2
v_gene: TRBV5-1

CDR3aa: CASSPKGIQETQYF
j_gene: TRBJ2-5
v_gene: TRBV18

CDR3aa: CASSIRGGTSTGELFF
j_gene: TRBJ2-2
v_gene: TRBV19

CDR3aa: CASSLGRYEQFF
j_gene: TRBJ2-1
v_gene: TRBV28

CDR3aa: CASSYRSSGGARSDTQYF
j_gene: TRBJ2-3
v_gene: TRBV6-5

CDR3aa: CASSLGNRVGSPLHF
j_gene: TRBJ1-6
v_gene: TRBV27

CDR3aa: CASSYLAEQFF
j_gene: TRBJ2-1
v_gene: TRBV6-5

CDR3aa: CASSLVIGTGDQPQHF
j_gene: TRBJ1-5
v_gene: TRBV7-2

CDR3aa: CASSPLHQVTEAFF
j_gene: TRBJ1-1
v_gene: TRBV18

CDR3aa: CSVVGQAYEQYF
j_gene: TRBJ2-7
v_gene: TRBV29-1

CDR3aa: CASSIVGSTEAFF
j_gene: TRBJ1-1
v_gene: TRBV19

CDR3aa: CASSLGTSGRRHEQYF
j_gene: TRBJ2-7
v_gene: TRBV7-2

CDR3aa: CSVDGVGKDYEQYF
j_gene: TRBJ2-7
v_gene: TRBV29-1

CDR3aa: CASTKGDYGYTF
j_gene: TRBJ1-2
v_gene: TRBV7-9

CDR3aa: CASKQGPGTDTQYF
j_gene: TRBJ2-3
v_gene: TRBV6-1

CDR3aa: CATSRGIGETQYF
j_gene: TRBJ2-5
v_gene: TRBV15

CDR3aa: CASERDMNSPLHF
j_gene: TRBJ1-6
v_gene: TRBV7-2

CDR3aa: CASSPIVVRDEQFF
j_gene: TRBJ2-1
v_gene: TRBV18

CDR3aa: CASSHTNVPQETQYF
j_gene: TRBJ2-5
v_gene: TRBV27